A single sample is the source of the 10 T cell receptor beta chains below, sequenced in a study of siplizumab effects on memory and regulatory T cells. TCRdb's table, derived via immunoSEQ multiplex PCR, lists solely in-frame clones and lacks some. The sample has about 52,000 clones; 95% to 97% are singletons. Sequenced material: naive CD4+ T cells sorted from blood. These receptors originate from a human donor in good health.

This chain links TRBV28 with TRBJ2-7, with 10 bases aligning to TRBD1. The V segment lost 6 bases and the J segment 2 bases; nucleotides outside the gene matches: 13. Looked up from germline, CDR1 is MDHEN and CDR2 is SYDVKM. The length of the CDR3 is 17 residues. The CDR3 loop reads CASSSLKPGQGTYEQYF. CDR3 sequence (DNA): TGTGCCAGCAGCAGCCTGAAACCGGGACAGGGGACCTACGAGCAGTACTTC.

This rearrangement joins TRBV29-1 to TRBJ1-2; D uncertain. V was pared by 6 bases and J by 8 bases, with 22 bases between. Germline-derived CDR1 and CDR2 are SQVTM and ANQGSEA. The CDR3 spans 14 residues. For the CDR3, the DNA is TGCAGCGTGAATTACGGGCCGACTTACGGGGGCTACACCTTC. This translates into CSVNYGPTYGGYTF.

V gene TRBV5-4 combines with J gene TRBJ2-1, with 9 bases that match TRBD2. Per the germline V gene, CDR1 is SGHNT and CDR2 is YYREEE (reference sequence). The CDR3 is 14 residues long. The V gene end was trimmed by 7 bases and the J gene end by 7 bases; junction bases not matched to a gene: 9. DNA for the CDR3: TGTGCCAGCCACGGCGGGAGGGCCAGGAATGAGCAGTTCTTC. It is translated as CASHGGRARNEQFF.

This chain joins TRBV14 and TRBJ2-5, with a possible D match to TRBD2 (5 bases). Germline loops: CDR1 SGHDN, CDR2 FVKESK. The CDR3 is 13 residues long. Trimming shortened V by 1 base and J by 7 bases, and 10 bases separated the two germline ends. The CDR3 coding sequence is TGTGCCAGCAGCCAAGGGACTGCACGGACCCAGTACTTC. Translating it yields CASSQGTARTQYF.

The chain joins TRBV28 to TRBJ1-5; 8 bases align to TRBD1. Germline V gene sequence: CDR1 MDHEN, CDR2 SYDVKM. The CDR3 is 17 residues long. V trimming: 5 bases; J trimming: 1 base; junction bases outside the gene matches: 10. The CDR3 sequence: CASSPQPGGISNQPQHF. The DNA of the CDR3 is TGTGCCAGCAGTCCTCAACCAGGGGGCATAAGCAATCAGCCCCAGCATTTT.

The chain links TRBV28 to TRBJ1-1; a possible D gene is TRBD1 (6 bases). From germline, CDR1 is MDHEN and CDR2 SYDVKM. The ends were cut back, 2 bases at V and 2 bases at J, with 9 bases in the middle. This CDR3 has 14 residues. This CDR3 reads CASSLPRGNTEAFF. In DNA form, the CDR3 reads TGTGCCAGCAGTTTACCCAGGGGAAACACTGAAGCTTTCTTT.

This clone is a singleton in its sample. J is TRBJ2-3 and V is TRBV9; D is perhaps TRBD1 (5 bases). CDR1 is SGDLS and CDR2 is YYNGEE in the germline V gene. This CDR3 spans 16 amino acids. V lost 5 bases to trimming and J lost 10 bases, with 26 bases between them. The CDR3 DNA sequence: TGTGCCAGCAGTACAAATGGCAGGGCGCTTCTCTCTCCGCAGTATTTT. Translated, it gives CASSTNGRALLSPQYF.

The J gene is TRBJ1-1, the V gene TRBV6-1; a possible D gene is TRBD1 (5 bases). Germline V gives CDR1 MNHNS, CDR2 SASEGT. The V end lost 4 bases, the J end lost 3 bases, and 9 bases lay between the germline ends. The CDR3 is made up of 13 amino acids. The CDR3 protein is CASSVSRDTEAFF. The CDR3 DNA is TGTGCCAGCAGTGTGAGCAGGGACACTGAAGCTTTCTTT.

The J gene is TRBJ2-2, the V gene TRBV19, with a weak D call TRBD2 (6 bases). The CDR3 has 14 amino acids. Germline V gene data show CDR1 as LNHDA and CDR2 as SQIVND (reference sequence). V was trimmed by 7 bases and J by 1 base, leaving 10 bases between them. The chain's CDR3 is CASKLALNTGELFF. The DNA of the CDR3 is TGTGCCAGTAAACTAGCACTGAACACCGGGGAGCTGTTTTTT.

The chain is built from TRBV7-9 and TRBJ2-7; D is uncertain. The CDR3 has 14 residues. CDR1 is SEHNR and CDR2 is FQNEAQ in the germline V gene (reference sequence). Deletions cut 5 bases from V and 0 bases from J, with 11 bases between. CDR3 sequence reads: CASSPSTASYEQYF. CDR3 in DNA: TGTGCCAGCAGCCCTTCCACAGCCTCCTACGAGCAGTACTTC.